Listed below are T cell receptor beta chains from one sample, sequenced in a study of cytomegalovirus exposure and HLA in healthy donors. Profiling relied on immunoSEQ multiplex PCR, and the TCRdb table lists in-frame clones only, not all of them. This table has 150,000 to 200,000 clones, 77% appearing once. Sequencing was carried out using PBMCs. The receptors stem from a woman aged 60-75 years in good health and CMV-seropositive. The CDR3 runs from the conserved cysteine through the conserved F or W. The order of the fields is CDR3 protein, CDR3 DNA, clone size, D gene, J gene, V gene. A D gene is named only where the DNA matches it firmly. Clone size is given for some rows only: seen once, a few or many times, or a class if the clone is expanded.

CDR3: CASSFAGSNEQYF
DNA: TGTGCCAGCAGCTTCGCAGGTTCGAACGAGCAGTACTTC
size: .
D: .
J: TRBJ2-7
V: TRBV11-2

CDR3: CASSLDGLAGDEQFF
DNA: TGTGCCAGCAGCTTAGACGGACTAGCGGGAGATGAGCAGTTCTTC
size: few
D: TRBD2
J: TRBJ2-1
V: TRBV7-3

CDR3: CAWSVQGIKTQYF
DNA: TGTGCCTGGAGTGTACAGGGGATCAAGACCCAGTACTTC
size: .
D: TRBD1
J: TRBJ2-5
V: TRBV30

CDR3: CASEDRPGQLNGLTF
DNA: TGCGCCAGCGAGGACAGGCCCGGACAGCTCAACGGCCTGACTTTC
size: .
D: TRBD1
J: TRBJ2-6
V: TRBV5-1

CDR3: CASSYPGGYGYTF
DNA: TGTGCCAGCAGTTACCCTGGAGGATATGGCTACACCTTC
size: .
D: .
J: TRBJ1-2
V: TRBV6-5

CDR3: CASSQVQGVGYTF
DNA: TGTGCCAGCAGCCAAGTTCAAGGGGTTGGCTACACCTTC
size: .
D: .
J: TRBJ1-2
V: TRBV14

CDR3: CASSLIHSNQPQHF
DNA: TGTGCCAGCAGCTTAATTCATAGCAATCAGCCCCAGCATTTT
size: .
D: .
J: TRBJ1-5
V: TRBV5-6

CDR3: CASSQDLLVGYNEQFF
DNA: TGCGCCAGCAGCCAAGATTTACTAGTCGGCTACAATGAGCAGTTCTTC
size: .
D: .
J: TRBJ2-1
V: TRBV4-3

CDR3: CASSFDYEQYF
DNA: TGTGCCAGCAGCTTCGACTACGAGCAGTACTTC
size: .
D: .
J: TRBJ2-7
V: TRBV11-1

CDR3: CASKGSSYNEQFF
DNA: TGTGCCAGCAAAGGGAGTTCTTACAATGAGCAGTTCTTC
size: .
D: .
J: TRBJ2-1
V: TRBV27

CDR3: CASSSPGQGSYEQYF
DNA: TGTGCCAGCAGTTCGCCGGGACAGGGCTCCTACGAGCAGTACTTC
size: .
D: TRBD1
J: TRBJ2-7
V: TRBV6-6